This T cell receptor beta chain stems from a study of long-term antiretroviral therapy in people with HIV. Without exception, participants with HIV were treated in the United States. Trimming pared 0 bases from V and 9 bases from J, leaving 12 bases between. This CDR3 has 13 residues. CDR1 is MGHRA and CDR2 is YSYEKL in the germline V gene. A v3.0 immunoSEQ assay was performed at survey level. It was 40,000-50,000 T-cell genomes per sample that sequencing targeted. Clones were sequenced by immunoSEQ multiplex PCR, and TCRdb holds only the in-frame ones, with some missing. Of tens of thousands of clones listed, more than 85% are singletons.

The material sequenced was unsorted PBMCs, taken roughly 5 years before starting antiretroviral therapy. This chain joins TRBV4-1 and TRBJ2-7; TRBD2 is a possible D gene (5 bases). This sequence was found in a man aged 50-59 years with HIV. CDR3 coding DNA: TGCGCCAGCAGCCAAGATACGGGGTCCGGGCAGTACTTC. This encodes CASSQDTGSGQYF.